Listed below are T cell receptor beta chains from one sample, sequenced in a study of blood T cell repertoires in COVID-19. Only in-frame clones appear in the TCRdb table, and some are missing; sequencing was by immunoSEQ multiplex PCR. The sample records 110,000 to 150,000 clones, around nine tenths being singletons. Sequenced input: peripheral blood. The receptors originated from an older woman with acute or convalescent COVID-19. The CDR3 runs from the conserved cysteine through the conserved F or W. Fields, in order: clone size, J gene, CDR3 length, V gene, D gene, CDR3 protein, CDR3 DNA. D genes are given only for firm matches. Not every row has a clone size; where given, it reads once, few, many or a size class.

size: -; J: TRBJ1-5; length: 16; V: TRBV5-1; D: -; CDR3: CASSLDGHNSNQPQHF; DNA: TGCGCCAGCAGCTTGGATGGGCACAATAGCAATCAGCCCCAGCATTTT
size: -; J: TRBJ2-7; length: 14; V: TRBV4-1; D: -; CDR3: CASSQVIGGYEQYF; DNA: TGCGCCAGCAGCCAAGTAATAGGAGGCTACGAGCAGTACTTC
size: -; J: TRBJ1-1; length: 14; V: TRBV29-1; D: TRBD1; CDR3: CSVERTGINTEAFF; DNA: TGCAGCGTTGAACGGACAGGGATAAACACTGAAGCTTTCTTT
size: -; J: TRBJ2-3; length: 14; V: TRBV9; D: -; CDR3: CASSVQGDTDTQYF; DNA: TGTGCCAGCAGCGTCCAGGGTGACACAGATACGCAGTATTTT
size: -; J: TRBJ1-5; length: 13; V: TRBV11-2; D: -; CDR3: CASSQERNQPQHF; DNA: TGTGCCAGCAGCCAAGAGAGGAATCAGCCCCAGCATTTT
size: few; J: TRBJ2-5; length: 15; V: TRBV7-2; D: TRBD1; CDR3: CASGPDRGFSETQYF; DNA: TGTGCCAGCGGCCCCGACAGGGGCTTTTCAGAGACCCAGTACTTC
size: -; J: TRBJ1-5; length: 13; V: TRBV4-3; D: -; CDR3: CASSPNQYQPQHF; DNA: TGCGCCAGCAGCCCCAACCAGTACCAGCCCCAGCATTTT
size: -; J: TRBJ2-7; length: 15; V: TRBV5-4; D: TRBD2; CDR3: CASRTSGGPYYEQYF; DNA: TGTGCCAGCCGAACTAGCGGGGGACCCTACTACGAGCAGTACTTC
size: few; J: TRBJ1-1; length: 14; V: TRBV6-5; D: TRBD1; CDR3: CASSPGQALTEAFF; DNA: TGTGCCAGCAGTCCGGGACAGGCGCTCACTGAAGCTTTCTTT
size: -; J: TRBJ1-1; length: 15; V: TRBV15; D: TRBD1; CDR3: CATSRVTGGAAEAFF; DNA: TGTGCCACCAGCAGAGTAACAGGGGGCGCGGCTGAAGCTTTCTTT
size: -; J: TRBJ2-7; length: 14; V: TRBV6-5; D: -; CDR3: CASSYSPGGYEQYF; DNA: TGTGCCAGCAGTTACTCGCCAGGTGGATACGAGCAGTACTTC
size: -; J: TRBJ2-2; length: 14; V: TRBV28; D: TRBD1; CDR3: CASRGQVLVGELFF; DNA: TGTGCCAGCAGAGGACAGGTATTGGTCGGGGAGCTGTTTTTT
size: -; J: TRBJ2-2; length: 15; V: TRBV7-2; D: -; CDR3: CASRLVSANTGELFF; DNA: TGTGCCAGCAGACTCGTATCCGCGAACACCGGGGAGCTGTTTTTT
size: -; J: TRBJ2-5; length: 15; V: TRBV9; D: TRBD2; CDR3: CASSVWGGNQETQYF; DNA: TGTGCCAGCAGCGTATGGGGGGGTAACCAAGAGACCCAGTACTTC
size: many; J: TRBJ2-6; length: 15; V: TRBV6-2/TRBV6-3; D: TRBD1; CDR3: CASSRDSSGANVLTF; DNA: TGTGCCAGCAGCCGGGACAGCTCTGGGGCCAACGTCCTGACTTTC
size: once; J: TRBJ1-2; length: 15; V: TRBV6-5; D: -; CDR3: CASSSSIRGNYGYTF; DNA: -
size: -; J: TRBJ2-2; length: 14; V: TRBV19; D: -; CDR3: CASSSAMNTGELFF; DNA: TGTGCCAGTAGTAGCGCAATGAACACCGGGGAGCTGTTTTTT
size: -; J: TRBJ1-1; length: 17; V: TRBV28; D: TRBD1; CDR3: CASSSLLTGGLNTEAFF; DNA: TGTGCCAGCAGTTCGTTATTAACAGGGGGCCTCAACACTGAAGCTTTCTTT
size: -; J: TRBJ1-6; length: 16; V: TRBV11-2; D: -; CDR3: CASSLVPSSYNSPLHF; DNA: TGTGCCAGCAGCTTAGTTCCGAGCTCCTATAATTCACCCCTCCACTTT
size: -; J: TRBJ2-5; length: 13; V: TRBV5-6; D: -; CDR3: CASSPGGQETQYF; DNA: TGTGCCAGCAGCCCAGGGGGGCAAGAGACCCAGTACTTC
size: -; J: TRBJ2-6; length: 19; V: TRBV5-1; D: -; CDR3: CASSPRPGTLEDGANVLTF; DNA: TGCGCCAGCAGCCCAAGGCCCGGGACACTGGAGGACGGGGCCAACGTCCTGACTTTC
size: -; J: TRBJ2-5; length: 13; V: TRBV2; D: -; CDR3: CASSERLQETQYF; DNA: TGTGCCAGCAGTGAGAGGCTGCAAGAGACCCAGTACTTC